Below, 8 T cell receptor beta chains from the same sample are listed, as sequenced in a study of T cell changes during pregnancy in multiple sclerosis. Clones were read by immunoSEQ multiplex PCR, and TCRdb kept only the in-frame ones, dropping some. The sample has approximately 100,000 clones, roughly 92% seen once. The sample was peripheral blood, taken after pregnancy. The receptors here all came from a female donor with multiple sclerosis, enrolled in a pregnancy study.

The J gene is TRBJ2-1, the V gene TRBV7-9, with a weak D call TRBD1 (5 bases). Trimming cost V 1 base and J 3 bases, with 16 bases left between them. The CDR3 has 17 residues. CDR1 SEHNR and CDR2 FQNEAQ come from the germline V gene (reference sequence). CDR3 sequence: CASSLGSLGVNYNEQFF. The CDR3 nucleotides are TGTGCCAGCAGCTTAGGATCCCTAGGGGTCAACTACAATGAGCAGTTCTTC.

With regard to this clone: One junction end does not reproduce the germline sequence, and a read error may be involved. The rearrangement uses TRBV7-7 and TRBJ2-3; tentatively, D is TRBD2 (6 bases). The CDR3 has 13 amino acids. Germline assignment: CDR1 SSHAT and CDR2 FNYEAQ (reference sequence). The CDR3 region is CASSPGLGDTQYF. The CDR3 nucleotides read TGTGCTAGCAGCCCGGGACTGGGAGATACGCAGTATTTT.

The chain joins TRBV19 to TRBJ2-1, with D perhaps TRBD1 (6 bases). Germline CDR1 reads LNHDA; CDR2 reads SQIVND (reference sequence). V lost 5 bases to trimming and J lost 9 bases, with 20 bases between them. The length of the CDR3 is 15 residues. The DNA of the CDR3 is TGTGCCAGTAGTGTGGGGACACAAGCGTGGGGTGAGCAGTTCTTC. Its protein is CASSVGTQAWGEQFF.

This clone was recorded only once. The CDR3: CASSYLPGVGNTIYF. In nucleotides, the CDR3 is TGCGCCAGCAGCTACCTTCCAGGGGTTGGAAACACCATATATTTT. The chain links TRBV4-1 to TRBJ1-3, with a tentative D call TRBD1 (6 bases). The V gene's germline CDR1 is MGHRA and CDR2 YSYEKL. The CDR3 contains 15 residues. The germline V and J ends were trimmed by 5 bases and 3 bases, with 14 bases remaining between them.

The chain carries TRBV7-9 and TRBJ2-1; TRBD1 aligns across 7 bases. Per the germline V gene, CDR1 is SEHNR and CDR2 is FQNEAQ (reference sequence). The CDR3 is made up of 16 amino acids. V trimming: 5 bases; J trimming: 4 bases; junction bases outside the gene matches: 11. CDR3 amino acids: CASSPPGQASYNEQFF. CDR3 DNA sequence: TGTGCCAGCAGCCCCCCTGGACAGGCCTCATACAATGAGCAGTTCTTC.

This clone was seen a few times. The chain is built from TRBV11-2 and TRBJ2-1; the D is unclear. This CDR3 region has 12 residues. Per the germline V gene, CDR1 is SGHAT and CDR2 is FQNNGV. Trimming took off 4 bases at V and 8 bases at J, with 9 bases between the two ends. The DNA for the CDR3 is TGTGCCAGCAGCTATGGAGAGTATGAGCAGTTCTTC. This gives the protein CASSYGEYEQFF.

The chain uses TRBV5-8 and TRBJ2-5, with D uncertain. The V gene lost 0 bases and the J gene lost 3 bases, with 6 bases spanning the gap. CDR3 length equals 13 residues. Germline loops: CDR1 SGHTS, CDR2 YDEGEE. The CDR3 DNA follows: TGTGCCAGCAGCTTGGTTCAAAAAGAGACCCAGTACTTC. Encoded protein: CASSLVQKETQYF. The variable domain in full, completed from reference TRBV5-8 and TRBJ2-5, reads EAGVTQSPTHLIKTRGQQATLRCSPISGHTSVYWYQQALGLGLQFLLWYDEGEERNRGNFPPRFSGRQFPNYSSELNVNALELEDSALYLCASSLVQKETQYFGPGTRLLVL.

J is TRBJ1-2 and V is TRBV30, with D perhaps TRBD1 (6 bases). From germline, CDR1 is GTSNPN and CDR2 SVGIG (reference sequence). V was cut by 1 base and J by 13 bases, with 16 bases left in between. The CDR3 sequence is 12 residues long. Written as DNA, the CDR3 is TGTGCCTGGAGTGCTGGGGGCCTCGAATCCACCTTC. Translation: CAWSAGGLESTF. The full variable domain, rest sourced from reference TRBV30 and TRBJ1-2, is SQTIHQWPATLVQPVGSPLSLECTVEGTSNPNLYWYRQAAGRGLQLLFYSVGIGQISSEVPQNLSASRPQDRQFILSSKKLLLSDSGFYLCAWSAGGLESTFGSGTRLTVV.